The 27 T cell receptor beta chains reported below all come from one sample, sequenced in a study of blood T cell repertoires in COVID-19. The protocol was immunoSEQ multiplex PCR, while the TCRdb copy is restricted to in-frame clones and leaves out a portion. The table includes approximately 270,000 clones, approximately 90% detected once. Sequencing input: peripheral blood. Receptor source: a young woman with COVID-19, enrolled during active disease.

This rearrangement joins TRBV11-2 to TRBJ1-1; 10 bases agree with TRBD1. The CDR3 is made up of 13 amino acids. Germline values: CDR1 SGHAT, CDR2 FQNNGV. The junction had 5 bases not matched to a gene; V was cut back by 3 bases and J by 10 bases. The CDR3 DNA reads TGTGCCAGCAGCTTCGACAGGGGGCGCCGAGCTTTCTTT. Protein sequence: CASSFDRGRRAFF.

CDR3 nucleotide sequence: TGTGCCTGGAGTGTACTGAACACCGGGGAGCTGTTTTTT. This encodes CAWSVLNTGELFF. The genes are TRBV30 and TRBJ2-2; no clear D gene. Germline V lookup: CDR1 GTSNPN, CDR2 SVGIG (reference sequence). V lost 0 bases, J lost 1 base, and 3 bases lay in between. The CDR3 sequence is 13 residues long.

This clone was recorded once. V usage is TRBV6-6 and J usage is TRBJ2-1, with 11 bases identical to TRBD2. V was clipped by 2 bases and J by 5 bases; unmatched bases: 5. The CDR3 length is 16 residues. Germline values: CDR1 MNHNY, CDR2 SVGAGI (reference sequence). This chain's CDR3 is CASSYMGTSGDNEQFF. The CDR3 nucleotides are TGTGCCAGCAGTTACATGGGGACTAGCGGAGACAATGAGCAGTTCTTC.

V usage is TRBV9 and J usage is TRBJ2-2, with D perhaps matching TRBD1 (6 bases). CDR3 length: 15 amino acids. Germline CDR1 and CDR2: SGDLS and YYNGEE. With 3 bases removed from V and 2 bases from J, the gap between germline ends came to 11 bases. CDR3 in amino acids: CASSGRTVNTGELFF. As DNA, the CDR3 is TGTGCCAGCAGCGGAAGGACAGTTAACACCGGGGAGCTGTTTTTT.

CDR3 DNA: TGCGCCAGCAGCCAAGTAATGGGTCGTCTCGGGGAGCAGTACGTC. Its protein is CASSQVMGRLGEQYV. The chain joins TRBV4-1 to TRBJ2-7, with no clear D. Germline V gene sequence: CDR1 MGHRA, CDR2 YSYEKL. V was trimmed by 1 base and J by 7 bases, leaving 17 bases between them. The CDR3 length is 15 residues.

The chain has TRBV12-5 and TRBJ2-1; 7 positions match TRBD2. Germline CDR1 and CDR2: LGHNT and FRNRAP. The CDR3 loop spans 15 amino acids. The trim removed 3 bases at V and 7 bases at J, leaving 9 bases unmatched. In DNA form, the CDR3 reads TGTGCTAGTGGTTTTTCCCGGGGGGAGTCGAATGAGCAGTTCTTC. Translating gives CASGFSRGESNEQFF. The full variable domain, completed using reference TRBV12-5 and TRBJ2-1, is DARVTQTPRHKVTEMGQEVTMRCQPILGHNTVFWYRQTMMQGLELLAYFRNRAPLDDSGMPKDRFSAEMPDATLATLKIQPSEPRDSAVYFCASGFSRGESNEQFFGPGTRLTVL.

This clone has a single count. The chain is built from TRBV5-6 and TRBJ1-5; possible D gene TRBD1, 5 bases. The germline V and J ends were trimmed by 0 bases and 3 bases, with 7 bases remaining between them. Germline V gene sequence: CDR1 SGHDT, CDR2 YYEEEE. This CDR3 is 14 amino acids long. The CDR3 DNA reads as TGTGCCAGCAGCTTGGCACAGGCCAATCAGCCCCAGCATTTT. Protein product: CASSLAQANQPQHF.

V gene TRBV28 combines with J gene TRBJ2-7, with 7 nucleotides matching TRBD1. The V gene's germline CDR1 is MDHEN and CDR2 SYDVKM. The CDR3 has 14 amino acids. The V gene end was trimmed by 6 bases and the J gene end by 3 bases; junction bases not matched to a gene: 8. CDR3 in amino acids: CASRPDRVIYEQYF. CDR3 coding DNA: TGTGCCAGCAGACCCGACAGGGTCATCTACGAGCAGTACTTC.

The rearrangement uses TRBV6-1 and TRBJ2-3, with 8 bases aligning to TRBD1. The CDR3 extends over 14 amino acids. The germline V gene encodes CDR1 MNHNS and CDR2 SASEGT. V shed 3 bases and J 7 bases; nucleotides not matched to a gene: 6. The CDR3 reads CASSDGTGLNTQYF. The CDR3, as DNA: TGTGCCAGCAGTGACGGGACAGGACTCAATACGCAGTATTTT.

The chain links TRBV2 to TRBJ2-1; a possible D gene is TRBD2 (7 bases). The germline V and J ends were trimmed by 6 bases and 8 bases, with 17 bases remaining between them. Germline assignment: CDR1 SNHLY and CDR2 FYNNEI. This CDR3 spans 14 amino acids. CDR3 sequence reads: CASSLRGRGDEQFF. The CDR3 nucleotides read TGTGCCAGCAGCCTAAGGGGGAGGGGCGATGAGCAGTTCTTC.

This chain links TRBV5-4 with TRBJ2-3, with TRBD2 identical over 8 bases. V lost 4 bases and J lost 3; bases outside the gene matches: 10. Per the germline V gene, CDR1 is SGHNT and CDR2 is YYREEE (reference sequence). The CDR3 extends over 16 amino acids. CDR3 nucleotides: TGTGCCAGCAGCCCAAGAGCGGGAGAGGGTACAGATACGCAGTATTTT. Encoded protein: CASSPRAGEGTDTQYF.

This chain links TRBV11-2 with TRBJ2-7, with TRBD2 identical over 11 bases. The V and J ends lost 1 base and 2 bases, in that order; junction bases with no gene match: 1. From germline, CDR1 is SGHAT and CDR2 FQNNGV. The CDR3 is 15 amino acids. The CDR3 is CASSLVSGGAYEQYF. Written as DNA, the CDR3 is TGTGCCAGCAGCTTAGTTAGCGGGGGGGCCTACGAGCAGTACTTC.

The rearrangement joins TRBV10-3 to TRBJ1-4; 7 bases agree with TRBD1. Germline V lookup: CDR1 ENHRY, CDR2 SYGVKD. V dropped 3 bases and J dropped 5; count of bases not matched to a gene: 6. The CDR3 is made up of 15 amino acids. The CDR3 DNA is TGTGCCATCAGTGACGGGACAGCCCAAAATGAAAAACTGTTTTTT. It translates to CAISDGTAQNEKLFF.

This chain joins TRBV12-3 or TRBV12-4 and TRBJ2-2, with D possibly matching TRBD1 (5 bases). Trimming stripped 6 bases from V and 4 bases from J, with 9 bases between. This CDR3 is built from 13 residues. The CDR3 spells CASRPQGTGELFF. In DNA, the CDR3 is TGTGCCAGCAGACCCCAGGGCACCGGGGAGCTGTTTTTT.

This CDR3 reads CASSFDRDTEAFF. The CDR3 DNA is TGTGCCAGCAGTTTCGACAGGGACACTGAAGCTTTCTTT. This chain connects TRBV5-4 to TRBJ1-1, with 7 bases aligning to TRBD1. The CDR3 has 13 amino acids. Germline-derived CDR1 and CDR2 are SGHNT and YYREEE (reference sequence). V was clipped by 5 bases and J by 3 bases; unmatched bases: 4.

This rearrangement joins TRBV2 to TRBJ1-2; possible D gene TRBD1, 5 bases. The ends were cut back, 8 bases at V and 7 bases at J, with 14 bases in the middle. The germline V gene has CDR1 SNHLY and CDR2 FYNNEI. The CDR3 sequence is 12 residues long. The CDR3 protein is CASGSWGFGYTF. CDR3 nucleotide sequence: TGTGCCAGCGGTTCCTGGGGCTTTGGCTACACCTTC. Supplemented by reference TRBV2 and TRBJ1-2, the full variable domain reads EPEVTQTPSHQVTQMGQEVILRCVPISNHLYFYWYRQILGQKVEFLVSFYNNEISEKSEIFDDQFSVERPDGSNFTLKIRSTKLEDSAMYFCASGSWGFGYTFGSGTRLTVV.

The V gene is TRBV4-1, the J gene TRBJ2-2; 8 nucleotides line up with TRBD1. The trim removed 2 bases at V and 5 bases at J, leaving 13 bases unmatched. CDR3 length equals 18 residues. The germline V gene has CDR1 MGHRA and CDR2 YSYEKL. The CDR3 DNA is TGCGCCAGCAGCCAAAAATTTCCAGGGGGCGCCTGGACCGGGGAGCTGTTTTTT. This encodes CASSQKFPGGAWTGELFF.

V usage is TRBV3-1 (or the pseudogene TRBV3-2) and J usage is TRBJ1-5, with 10 bases aligning to TRBD1. The germline gives CDR1 LGHDT, CDR2 YNNKEL (reference sequence). CDR3 length: 17 amino acids. Germline trimming cut 1 base from V and 10 bases from J; bases unmatched to any gene: 13. CDR3 sequence (DNA): TGTGCCAGCAGCCAAGCCCCTCCGACAGGGGGCGGCGGACCCCAGCATTTT. Translated, it gives CASSQAPPTGGGGPQHF.

The chain joins TRBV9 to TRBJ2-2; unclear D gene. The germline V gene has CDR1 SGDLS and CDR2 YYNGEE. There are 13 residues in the CDR3. Trimming took 4 bases from V and 4 from J, leaving 8 bases between them. CDR3 nucleotides: TGTGCCAGCAGCCCTCGGTTCACCGGGGAGCTGTTTTTT. Amino acids: CASSPRFTGELFF. The full variable domain, rest sourced from reference TRBV9 and TRBJ2-2, is DSGVTQTPKHLITATGQRVTLRCSPRSGDLSVYWYQQSLDQGLQFLIQYYNGEERAKGNILERFSAQQFPDLHSELNLSSLELGDSALYFCASSPRFTGELFFGEGSRLTVL.

The chain has TRBV28 and TRBJ1-1; D gene unclear. In germline, CDR1 is MDHEN, CDR2 SYDVKM. With 2 bases removed from V and 2 bases from J, the gap between germline ends came to 6 bases. The CDR3 totals 13 residues. CDR3 DNA: TGTGCCAGCAGTTTACTTGGCAACACTGAAGCTTTCTTT. It yields the protein CASSLLGNTEAFF. The full variable domain, rest sourced from reference TRBV28 and TRBJ1-1, is DVKVTQSSRYLVKRTGEKVFLECVQDMDHENMFWYRQDPGLGLRLIYFSYDVKMKEKGDIPEGYSVSREKKERFSLILESASTNQTSMYLCASSLLGNTEAFFGQGTRLTVV.

This sequence joins TRBV4-3 and TRBJ2-1, with 10 bases aligning to TRBD2. The CDR3 is 14 amino acids. The junction had 5 bases not matched to a gene; V was cut back by 5 bases and J by 7 bases. Germline-derived CDR1 and CDR2 are LGHNA and YSLEER. The CDR3 here is CASSVAGGANEQFF. DNA for the CDR3: TGCGCCAGCAGCGTAGCGGGAGGAGCTAATGAGCAGTTCTTC.

This clone appeared once. The chain employs TRBV9 and TRBJ2-1; TRBD2 aligns across 7 bases. V was clipped by 4 bases and J by 4 bases; unmatched bases: 8. The CDR3 loop spans 15 amino acids. Germline CDR1 and CDR2: SGDLS and YYNGEE. The CDR3 coding sequence is TGTGCCAGCAGCCCGCCCGCTAGCGGATACAATGAGCAGTTCTTC. As protein: CASSPPASGYNEQFF.

The chain couples TRBV4-3 to TRBJ2-7; 15 positions agree with TRBD2. CDR3 size: 16 residues. With V trimmed by 5 bases and J by 3 bases, 5 bases remained unmatched. The germline V gene encodes CDR1 LGHNA and CDR2 YSLEER. The CDR3 coding sequence is TGCGCCAGCAGCGAAGGGACTAGCGGGAGGTTCTACGAGCAGTACGTC. Its protein is CASSEGTSGRFYEQYV.

The sample holds one count of this clone. The chain combines TRBV7-8 with TRBJ1-5, with 7 bases identical to TRBD1. The germline V gene encodes CDR1 SGHVS and CDR2 FQNEAQ. This CDR3 region has 15 residues. J was trimmed by 4 bases and V by 1 base; bases with no gene match: 4. The CDR3 region has the DNA TGTGCCAGCAGCTTAGGGGACAGCCTTAATCAGCCCCAGCATTTT. Residues: CASSLGDSLNQPQHF.

The chain employs TRBV7-9 and TRBJ2-2; 9 nucleotides agree with TRBD1. Trimming removed 5 bases from V and 2 bases from J; junction bases left unmatched: 3. The CDR3 has 15 residues. CDR1 and CDR2 (germline): SEHNR, FQNEAQ (reference sequence). CDR3 amino acids: CASSVTGGNTGELFF. The CDR3 DNA is TGTGCCAGCAGCGTTACAGGGGGCAACACCGGGGAGCTGTTTTTT.

This chain links TRBV6-2 or TRBV6-3 with TRBJ2-7; TRBD2 matches 7 bases. J lost 0 bases, V lost 6 bases, and 5 bases had no gene match. The CDR3 extends over 14 amino acids. Germline-derived CDR1 and CDR2 are MNHEY and SVGEGT. The CDR3 nucleotides are TGTGCCAGCAGCCGCGGACTAGTCTCCTACGAGCAGTACGTC. Its translation is CASSRGLVSYEQYV.

This clone was counted only a few times. This chain joins TRBV6-5 and TRBJ2-7; 10 bases agree with TRBD1. J lost 5 bases, V lost 2 bases, and 6 bases had no gene match. CDR3 length: 15 amino acids. Germline assignment: CDR1 MNHEY and CDR2 SVGAGI. CDR3: CASSYPGTGVDEQYF. In nucleotides, the CDR3 is TGTGCCAGCAGTTACCCCGGGACAGGGGTGGACGAGCAGTACTTC.